The present entry profiles one T cell receptor (beta chain) with its context. The antigen is not known. Trimming took off 4 bases at V and 4 bases at J, with 14 bases between the two ends. Germline loops: CDR1 SEHNR, CDR2 FQNEAQ (reference sequence). The CDR3 runs 14 residues. This entry is derived from a study of T cell clonotyping in hematopoietic cell transplantation. The overall study: Recipient samples before transplant were obtained post-cytoreduction. General study results and limits: CD4 and CD8 repertoire contributions could not be separated without sorting.

The assay was immunoSEQ multiplex PCR, and TCRdb's table has in-frame clones only and misses some. This table has about 18,000 clones, around 88% appearing once. Time point: recipient sample about 28 days before transplant, after cytoreduction. Sequencing was performed on peripheral blood mononuclear cells, taken before stem cell transplant. The receptor's source is a middle-aged man with acute myeloid leukemia. Some clones in this sample may be carry-over from other donors' samples. The rearrangement joins TRBV7-9 to TRBJ2-7; weak D call: TRBD2 (6 bases). The CDR3 DNA reads as TGTGCCAGCAGCTCATCCGGGAGTTGGTACGAGCAGTACTTC. Translating it yields CASSSSGSWYEQYF.